This is a list of T cell receptor beta chains from one sample in a study of blood T cells in healthy people across ages. Using its own MiXCR run on the 5' RACE reads, TCRdb lists one record per CDR3 protein. This sample has around 750,000 distinct CDR3 sequences, with about 55% found just once. What was sequenced was blood. These TCRs come from a man older than 75 in good health. Both conserved end residues are trimmed from each CDR3. Fields, in order: clone size, J gene, D gene, V gene, CDR3 protein. D genes are given only for firm matches. Clone size is stated in some rows and not others, as once, few, many or a class when expanded.

. | TRBJ2-1 | . | TRBV6-2/TRBV6-3 | TSSYSIGSYNEQF
many | TRBJ1-5 | TRBD1 | TRBV20-1 | SARDRRGISNQPQH
. | TRBJ1-5 | . | TRBV2 | ASGNQPQH
once | TRBJ2-2 | . | TRBV20-1 | SARGPSYTGELF
. | TRBJ2-7 | TRBD2 | TRBV20-1 | SADLAGGAYEQY
few | TRBJ2-7 | TRBD1 | TRBV5-6 | ASSLRDRGYEQY
. | TRBJ2-3 | . | TRBV6-1 | ASSEGKDRYTY
few | TRBJ2-7 | TRBD1 | TRBV6-6 | ASSFKLGQGSEQY
few | TRBJ1-1 | . | TRBV28 | ASSFRIRDTEAF
. | TRBJ2-3 | . | TRBV11-3 | ASSQGRGRSDTDTQY
. | TRBJ1-5 | . | TRBV6-5 | ASSPTLKTPQH
. | TRBJ2-6 | . | TRBV2 | ASIRDRDGANVLT
. | TRBJ2-5 | TRBD2 | TRBV11-2 | ASSPSGEGETQY
. | TRBJ2-7 | TRBD1 | TRBV29-1 | SVEPQGAREQY
once | TRBJ2-2 | . | TRBV5-1 | ASSSVAGELF
many | TRBJ2-1 | TRBD2 | TRBV7-9 | ASSPTTGGLAGSEQF
. | TRBJ2-7 | . | TRBV20-1 | SARETLYEQY
. | . | . | TRBV11-2 | ASSLGRAFPQETQY
. | TRBJ2-7 | TRBD1 | TRBV6-6 | ASSYRDRFYEQY
. | TRBJ2-5 | TRBD2 | TRBV27 | ASSLLANRGGTKETQY
. | TRBJ2-5 | . | TRBV24-1 | ATSEETGYQETQY
. | TRBJ1-1 | . | TRBV13 | ASSLLLTGVSTEAF
. | TRBJ1-2 | TRBD1 | TRBV27 | ASSPAGGDPNYGYT
. | TRBJ1-5 | TRBD1 | TRBV3-1 | ASSPQGAMSQPQH
few | TRBJ2-1 | . | TRBV10-3 | ATEDSSREQF
. | TRBJ2-1 | . | TRBV29-1 | SGGGTSSYNEQF
. | TRBJ2-5 | . | TRBV5-1 | ASSLASQETQY
. | TRBJ1-2 | . | TRBV5-1 | ASSLFRTDTGYT
. | TRBJ2-5 | . | TRBV1 | TSSQDGMLAGGQETQY
. | TRBJ2-7 | TRBD2 | TRBV28 | ASSIRGGFYEQY
. | . | . | TRBV7-9 | ASSLAGGIGNEQY
few | TRBJ2-6 | . | TRBV15 | ATSRQGPSGANVLT
. | TRBJ2-6 | . | TRBV29-1 | SVLRSGANVLT
few | TRBJ2-1 | TRBD2 | TRBV29-1 | SVEEGSGTDEQF
. | . | TRBD2 | TRBV27 | ASSGTSKSYEQY
. | TRBJ2-5 | . | TRBV7-9 | ASSASLSGATRFEETQY
. | TRBJ2-1 | . | TRBV27 | ASSTIAGRGEQF
. | TRBJ2-1 | TRBD2 | TRBV20-1 | SASASGRGNEQF
. | . | . | TRBV2 | ASKGGAPYEQY
. | TRBJ2-3 | . | TRBV25-1 | ASSSQGGTDTQY
. | TRBJ2-6 | . | TRBV18 | ASSPTSVRGQAGANVLT
. | TRBJ2-7 | . | TRBV2 | ASSVLYGGTTTYEQY
once | TRBJ2-5 | TRBD2 | TRBV9 | ASSPRSGRALETQY
. | TRBJ1-6 | . | TRBV27 | ASSLSDRGRNSPLH
. | TRBJ2-1 | TRBD1 | TRBV5-1 | ASSLAWTGEFYNEQF
few | TRBJ2-1 | TRBD2 | TRBV14 | ASSQRLAGVDPYNEQF
once | TRBJ1-2 | . | TRBV6-8 | ASINRIPYDGYT
. | TRBJ2-4 | . | TRBV7-2 | ASSGRTSTNIQY
many | TRBJ2-3 | . | TRBV29-1 | SVEARQGPRYAY
. | TRBJ2-1 | TRBD2 | TRBV7-2 | ASSLSGTAYNEQF
. | TRBJ2-1 | . | TRBV11-2 | ASSFDRFSYNEQF
. | TRBJ2-7 | . | TRBV16 | ASSPRVEQY
. | TRBJ2-5 | . | TRBV6-5 | ASSYKWGALGETQY
. | TRBJ2-7 | . | TRBV6-6 | ASSQRRQYEQY